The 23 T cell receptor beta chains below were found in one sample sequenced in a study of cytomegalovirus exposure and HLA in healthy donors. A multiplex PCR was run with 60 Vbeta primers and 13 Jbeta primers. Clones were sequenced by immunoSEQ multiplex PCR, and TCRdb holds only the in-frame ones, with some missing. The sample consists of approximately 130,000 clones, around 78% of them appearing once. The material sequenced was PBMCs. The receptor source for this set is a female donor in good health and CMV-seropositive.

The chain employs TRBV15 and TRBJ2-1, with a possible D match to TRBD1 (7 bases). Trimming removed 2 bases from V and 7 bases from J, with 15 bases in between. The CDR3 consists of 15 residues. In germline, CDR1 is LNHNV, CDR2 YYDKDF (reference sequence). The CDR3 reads CATSRSRTGGNEQFF. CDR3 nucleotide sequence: TGTGCCACCAGCAGATCAAGGACAGGAGGGAATGAGCAGTTCTTC.

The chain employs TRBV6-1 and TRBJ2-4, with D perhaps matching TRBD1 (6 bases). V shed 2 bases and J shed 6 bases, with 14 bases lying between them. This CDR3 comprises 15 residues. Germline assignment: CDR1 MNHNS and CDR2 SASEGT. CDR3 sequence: CASSELLTGLNIQYF. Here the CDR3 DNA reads TGTGCCAGCAGTGAACTGCTCACAGGGTTAAACATTCAGTACTTC.

The CDR3 DNA sequence: TGTGCCAGCAGTCCGACGGCGGGATCTGGAAACACCATATATTTT. The encoded protein is CASSPTAGSGNTIYF. This rearrangement joins TRBV6-1 to TRBJ1-3, with no clear D. The CDR3 spans 15 residues. CDR1 and CDR2 (germline): MNHNS, SASEGT. The ends were cut back, 5 bases at V and 1 base at J, with 12 bases in the middle.

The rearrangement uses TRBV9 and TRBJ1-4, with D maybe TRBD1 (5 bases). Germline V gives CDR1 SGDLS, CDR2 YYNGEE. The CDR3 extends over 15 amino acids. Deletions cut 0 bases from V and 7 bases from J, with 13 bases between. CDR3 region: CASSVVGQGGEKLFF. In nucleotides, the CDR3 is TGTGCCAGCAGCGTAGTAGGGCAGGGAGGTGAAAAACTGTTTTTT.

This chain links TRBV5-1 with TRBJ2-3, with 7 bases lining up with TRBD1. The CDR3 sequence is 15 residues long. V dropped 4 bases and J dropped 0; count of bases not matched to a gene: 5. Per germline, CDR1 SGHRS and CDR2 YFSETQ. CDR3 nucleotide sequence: TGCGCCAGCAGCCAAGGACAGGTTAGCACAGATACGCAGTATTTT. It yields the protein CASSQGQVSTDTQYF.

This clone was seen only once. The CDR3 loop reads CASSSTSGQETQYF. Here the CDR3 DNA reads TGTGCCAGCAGTTCCACTAGCGGCCAAGAGACCCAGTACTTC. This chain links TRBV6-6 with TRBJ2-5, with 8 bases fitting TRBD2. V trimming: 4 bases; J trimming: 1 base; junction bases outside the gene matches: 2. The germline CDR1 and CDR2 sequences are MNHNY and SVGAGI (reference sequence). The CDR3 consists of 14 residues.

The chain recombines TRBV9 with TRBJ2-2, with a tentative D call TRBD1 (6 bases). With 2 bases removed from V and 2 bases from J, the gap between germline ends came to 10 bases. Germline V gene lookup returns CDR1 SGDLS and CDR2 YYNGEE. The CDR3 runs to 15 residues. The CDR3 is CASSVRGRNTGELFF. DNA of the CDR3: TGTGCCAGCAGCGTCAGGGGTCGTAACACCGGGGAGCTGTTTTTT.

CDR3 loop: CASSLAGETQETQYF. CDR3 in DNA: TGTGCCAGCAGCTTGGCGGGGGAGACCCAAGAGACCCAGTACTTC. The J gene is TRBJ2-5, the V gene TRBV5-8, with TRBD2 as a possible D gene (6 bases). CDR1 is SGHTS, CDR2 YDEGEE, per germline. This CDR3 comprises 15 residues. Trimming removed 0 bases from V and 1 base from J, with 10 bases in between. Drawing the rest from reference TRBV5-8 and TRBJ2-5, the complete variable domain is EAGVTQSPTHLIKTRGQQATLRCSPISGHTSVYWYQQALGLGLQFLLWYDEGEERNRGNFPPRFSGRQFPNYSSELNVNALELEDSALYLCASSLAGETQETQYFGPGTRLLVL.

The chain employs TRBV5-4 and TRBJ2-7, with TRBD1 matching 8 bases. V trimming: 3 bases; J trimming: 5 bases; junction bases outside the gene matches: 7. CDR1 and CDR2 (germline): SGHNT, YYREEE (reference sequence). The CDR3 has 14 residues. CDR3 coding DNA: TGTGCCAGCAGCTCCGAGACAGGGGTGGACGAGCAGTACTTC. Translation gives CASSSETGVDEQYF.

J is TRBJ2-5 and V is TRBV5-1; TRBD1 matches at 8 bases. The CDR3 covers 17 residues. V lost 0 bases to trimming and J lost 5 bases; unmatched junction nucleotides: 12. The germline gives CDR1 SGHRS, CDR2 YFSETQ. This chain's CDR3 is CASSLVPMSGGRETQYF. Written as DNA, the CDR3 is TGCGCCAGCAGCTTGGTACCTATGTCAGGGGGCCGTGAGACCCAGTACTTC.

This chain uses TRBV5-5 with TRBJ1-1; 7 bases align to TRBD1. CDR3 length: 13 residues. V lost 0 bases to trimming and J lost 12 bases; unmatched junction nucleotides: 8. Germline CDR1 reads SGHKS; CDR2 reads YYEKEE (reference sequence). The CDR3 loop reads CASSLALNRGSFF. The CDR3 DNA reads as TGTGCCAGCAGCTTGGCTTTAAACAGGGGATCTTTCTTT.

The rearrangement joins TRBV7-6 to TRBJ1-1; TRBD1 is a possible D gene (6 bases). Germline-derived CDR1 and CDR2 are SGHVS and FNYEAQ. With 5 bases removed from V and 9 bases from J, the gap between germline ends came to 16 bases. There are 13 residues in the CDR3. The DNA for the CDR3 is TGTGCCAGCAGCCCTGCGGGGGCGGATAAAGCTTTCTTT. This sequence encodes CASSPAGADKAFF.

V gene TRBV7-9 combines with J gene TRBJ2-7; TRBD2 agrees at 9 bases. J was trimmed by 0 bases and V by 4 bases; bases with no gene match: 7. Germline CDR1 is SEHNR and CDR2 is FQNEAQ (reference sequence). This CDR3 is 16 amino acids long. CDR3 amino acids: CASSSSSTSGSYEQYF. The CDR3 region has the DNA TGTGCCAGCAGCTCGTCGTCGACTAGCGGCTCCTACGAGCAGTACTTC.

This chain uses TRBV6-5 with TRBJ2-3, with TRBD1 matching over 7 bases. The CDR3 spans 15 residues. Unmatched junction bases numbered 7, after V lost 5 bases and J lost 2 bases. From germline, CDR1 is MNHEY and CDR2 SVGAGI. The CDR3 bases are TGTGCCAGCAGTGGAACAGGGGTTACCACAGATACGCAGTATTTT. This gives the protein CASSGTGVTTDTQYF.

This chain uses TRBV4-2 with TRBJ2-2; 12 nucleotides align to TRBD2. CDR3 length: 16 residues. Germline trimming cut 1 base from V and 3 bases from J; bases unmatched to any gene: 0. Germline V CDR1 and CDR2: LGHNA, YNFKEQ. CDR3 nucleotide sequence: TGTGCCAGCAGCCAAGGACTAGCGGGAGACACCGGGGAGCTGTTTTTT. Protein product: CASSQGLAGDTGELFF.

The DNA of the CDR3 is TGTGCCAGCTCACCCGGACAGATCTACGAGCAGTACTTC. Its protein product is CASSPGQIYEQYF. The chain joins TRBV18 to TRBJ2-7; maybe TRBD1 (6 bases). Deletions cut 3 bases from V and 3 bases from J, with 9 bases between. The germline V gene encodes CDR1 KGHSH and CDR2 LQKENI. The CDR3 has 13 amino acids.

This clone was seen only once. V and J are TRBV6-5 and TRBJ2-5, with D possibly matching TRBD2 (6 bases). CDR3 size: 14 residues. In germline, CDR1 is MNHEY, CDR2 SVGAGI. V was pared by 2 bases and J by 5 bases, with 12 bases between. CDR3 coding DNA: TGTGCCAGCAGTTACGGGAGGTCAGTGGAGACCCAGTACTTC. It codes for CASSYGRSVETQYF.

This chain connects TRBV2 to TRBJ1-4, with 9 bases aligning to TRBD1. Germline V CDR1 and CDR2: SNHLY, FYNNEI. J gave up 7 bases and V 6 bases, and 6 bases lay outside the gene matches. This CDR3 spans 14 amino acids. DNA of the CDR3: TGTGCCAGCAGGAGGGACAGGGTGGGTGAAAAACTGTTTTTT. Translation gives CASRRDRVGEKLFF.

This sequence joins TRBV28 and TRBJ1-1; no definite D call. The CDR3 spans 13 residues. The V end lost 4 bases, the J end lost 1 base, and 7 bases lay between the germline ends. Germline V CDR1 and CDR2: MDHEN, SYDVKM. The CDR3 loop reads CASSSLENTEAFF. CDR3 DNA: TGTGCCAGCAGTTCACTAGAGAACACTGAAGCTTTCTTT.

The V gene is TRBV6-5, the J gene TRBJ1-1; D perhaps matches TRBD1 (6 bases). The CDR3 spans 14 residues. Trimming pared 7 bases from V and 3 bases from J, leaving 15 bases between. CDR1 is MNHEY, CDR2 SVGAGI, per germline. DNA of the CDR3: TGTGCCAGCATCCGATTGGGGGCCCACACTGAAGCTTTCTTT. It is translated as CASIRLGAHTEAFF.

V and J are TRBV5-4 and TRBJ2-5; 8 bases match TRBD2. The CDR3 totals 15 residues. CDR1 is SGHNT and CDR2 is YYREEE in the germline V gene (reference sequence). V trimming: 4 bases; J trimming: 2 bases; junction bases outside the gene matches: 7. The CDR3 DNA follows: TGTGCCAGCAGCCAACAGGGACTAGGACAAGAGACCCAGTACTTC. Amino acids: CASSQQGLGQETQYF.

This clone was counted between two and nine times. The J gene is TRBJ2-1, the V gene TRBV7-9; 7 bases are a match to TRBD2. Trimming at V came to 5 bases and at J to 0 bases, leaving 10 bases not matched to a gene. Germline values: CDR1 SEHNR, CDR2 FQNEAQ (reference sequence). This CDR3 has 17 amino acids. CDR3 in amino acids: CASSRSGGGSSYNEQFF. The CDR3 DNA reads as TGTGCCAGCAGCCGTAGCGGAGGCGGGAGCTCCTACAATGAGCAGTTCTTC.

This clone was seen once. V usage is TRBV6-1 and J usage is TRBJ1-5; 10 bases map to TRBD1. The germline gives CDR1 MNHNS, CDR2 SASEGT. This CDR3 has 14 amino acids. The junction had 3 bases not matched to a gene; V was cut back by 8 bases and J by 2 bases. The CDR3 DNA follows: TGTGCCAGCGAAGGGACAGGGGGCAATCAGCCCCAGCATTTT. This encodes CASEGTGGNQPQHF.